One and the same sample provided the 19 T cell receptor beta chains below, sequenced in a study of Graves' ophthalmopathy and Graves' hyperthyroidism. From RNA, the CDR3 regions of TCR beta chains were amplified and sequenced. The library came from an HTBI-primed first-round RT-PCR and a second-round multiplex PCR. TCRdb re-called the multiplex PCR reads through MiXCR, storing one row per CDR3 protein. The sample consists of about 240,000 distinct CDR3 sequences, around 50% of them appearing once. Material for sequencing was peripheral blood. Receptors were obtained from an adult man with Graves' ophthalmopathy.

This chain links TRBV7-9 with TRBJ2-7; no definite D call. Germline values: CDR1 SEHNR, CDR2 FQNEAQ (reference sequence). The CDR3 contains 15 residues. V dropped 5 bases and J dropped 3 bases, with 17 bases sitting between them. Written as DNA, the CDR3 is TGTGCCAGCAGCCCTCTTGATAAGGCTTTCTACGAGCAGTACTTC. This gives the protein CASSPLDKAFYEQYF.

This clonotype was seen at least ten times. The chain joins TRBV7-8 to TRBJ2-5; D remains ambiguous. The germline gives CDR1 SGHVS, CDR2 FQNEAQ. The CDR3 runs 14 residues. Trimming pared 5 bases from V and 1 base from J, leaving 11 bases between. CDR3 nucleotide sequence: TGTGCCAGCAGCCCCCCCGGAGCCCAAGAGACCCAGTACTTC. Translated, it gives CASSPPGAQETQYF. The full variable domain, completed using reference TRBV7-8 and TRBJ2-5, is GAGVSQSPRYKVAKRGQDVALRCDPISGHVSLFWYQQALGQGPEFLTYFQNEAQLDKSGLPSDRFFAERPEGSVSTLKIQRTQQEDSAVYLCASSPPGAQETQYFGPGTRLLVL.

This clonotype was counted a few times. CDR3 coding DNA: TGTGCCAGCAGTTTACGGCAGGGGGCGAGGGAGCAGTACTTC. Translated: CASSLRQGAREQYF. The rearrangement uses TRBV12-3 or TRBV12-4 and TRBJ2-7; TRBD1 matches 8 bases. This CDR3 has 14 amino acids. V was pared by 2 bases and J by 7 bases, with 7 bases of the junction left unmatched.

This clonotype was seen only a few times. V gene TRBV20-1 combines with J gene TRBJ1-5; D unresolved. This CDR3 is built from 13 residues. Looked up from germline, CDR1 is DFQATT and CDR2 is SNEGSKA (reference sequence). V was clipped by 3 bases and J by 7 bases, with 13 bases between them. The CDR3 region is CSASLGLSQPQHF. The DNA for the CDR3 is TGCAGTGCTAGCCTTGGCCTATCACAGCCCCAGCATTTT.

In the case of this clonotype: Its ends do not fully match the called genes, so a read error is possible. The chain uses TRBV7-3 and TRBJ1-6; 7 nucleotides line up with TRBD1. There are 16 residues in the CDR3. The germline V gene has CDR1 SGHTA and CDR2 FQGTGA. The CDR3 DNA reads as TGCGCCAGCAGCTTGGAGATTGGACAGGTCAATTCACCCCTCCACTTT. This encodes CASSLEIGQVNSPLHF.

The chain carries TRBV15 and TRBJ2-7; D uncertain. Germline CDR1 LNHNV, CDR2 YYDKDF (reference sequence). CDR3 length equals 14 residues. V lost 5 bases to trimming and J lost 0 bases, with 11 bases between them. CDR3 sequence: CATSARLSSYEQYF. CDR3 sequence (DNA): TGTGCCACCAGCGCCCGTCTTAGCTCCTACGAGCAGTACTTC. Filled out from reference TRBV15 and TRBJ2-7, the complete variable domain reads DAMVIQNPRYQVTQFGKPVTLSCSQTLNHNVMYWYQQKSSQAPKLLFHYYDKDFNNEADTPDNFQSRRPNTSFCFLDIRSPGLGDTAMYLCATSARLSSYEQYFGPGTRLTVT.

This clonotype was detected a few times. The rearrangement joins TRBV6-4 to TRBJ1-1; tentative D call: TRBD1 (5 bases). The CDR3 runs to 13 residues. Trimming pared 3 bases from V and 2 bases from J, leaving 7 bases between. Germline V lookup: CDR1 MRHNA, CDR2 SNTAGT. The CDR3 region has the DNA TGTGCCAGCAGTGAGGGGGAAAACACTGAAGCTTTCTTT. Protein product: CASSEGENTEAFF.

The chain has TRBV20-1 and TRBJ1-2; D uncertain. V dropped 8 bases and J dropped 1 base, with 8 bases sitting between them. The V gene's germline CDR1 is DFQATT and CDR2 SNEGSKA (reference sequence). CDR3 size: 11 residues. The CDR3 is CSTAVNYGYTF. CDR3 DNA sequence: TGCAGTACAGCAGTTAACTATGGCTACACCTTC.

This clonotype occurred a few times. An end of the junction does not agree with germline; a read error may underlie this. The chain couples TRBV7-7 to TRBJ2-7, with D tentatively TRBD1 (6 bases). Germline V lookup: CDR1 SSHAT, CDR2 FNYEAQ (reference sequence). This CDR3 has 14 residues. CDR3 coding DNA: TGTGCTAGCAGCCAGCCGGACAGATCCTACGAGCAGTACTTC. It translates to CASSQPDRSYEQYF.

The chain combines TRBV9 with TRBJ1-6, with a tentative D call TRBD1 (5 bases). Germline V CDR1 and CDR2: SGDLS, YYNGEE. This CDR3 is 18 amino acids long. Trimming pared 4 bases from V and 0 bases from J, leaving 17 bases between. For the CDR3, the DNA is TGTGCCAGCAGCCCCCCCAGACAGCCGAGCTCCTATAATTCACCCCTCCACTTT. It is translated as CASSPPRQPSSYNSPLHF.

CDR3 protein: CASSGSGANVHF. The CDR3 nucleotides read TGTGCCAGCAGCGGGTCCGGGGCCAACGTCCACTTT. The chain employs TRBV9 and TRBJ1-6; D may be TRBD1 (5 bases). The V end was cut by 3 bases, the J end by 17 bases, with 15 bases between. This CDR3 region has 12 residues. Per germline, CDR1 SGDLS and CDR2 YYNGEE.

The V call is TRBV7-8, the J call TRBJ1-1; 9 nucleotides agree with TRBD1. The CDR3 totals 16 residues. Germline CDR1 is SGHVS and CDR2 is FQNEAQ. J gave up 1 base and V 5 bases, and 8 bases lay outside the gene matches. CDR3 DNA: TGTGCCAGCAGCGCCTACAGGGGGCGGGGGAACACTGAAGCTTTCTTT. Amino acids: CASSAYRGRGNTEAFF. The whole variable domain, filled in from reference TRBV7-8 and TRBJ1-1, reads GAGVSQSPRYKVAKRGQDVALRCDPISGHVSLFWYQQALGQGPEFLTYFQNEAQLDKSGLPSDRFFAERPEGSVSTLKIQRTQQEDSAVYLCASSAYRGRGNTEAFFGQGTRLTVV.

V is TRBV5-1 and J is TRBJ2-2; 10 bases align to TRBD2. Trimming took 4 bases from V and 6 from J; bases not matched to a gene: 6. The CDR3 has 15 residues. Germline CDR1 SGHRS, CDR2 YFSETQ. The CDR3 DNA is TGCGCCAGCAGCCCGGGGACTAGCGTCCCCGGGGAGCTGTTTTTT. Translation gives CASSPGTSVPGELFF.

This clonotype was seen only a few times. The rearrangement joins TRBV11-2 to TRBJ1-6, with D tentatively TRBD1 (5 bases). Germline V gene lookup returns CDR1 SGHAT and CDR2 FQNNGV. The CDR3 covers 14 residues. Trimming cost V 1 base and J 10 bases, with 11 bases left between them. The CDR3 DNA reads TGTGCCAGCAGCTTAGGACCCCAGGGATCACCCCTCCACTTT. This encodes CASSLGPQGSPLHF.

The table lists this clonotype with a few counts. One end of the junction fails to match germline, which may point to a read error. The chain carries TRBV11-2 and TRBJ2-2; TRBD2 is a possible D gene (5 bases). Germline V gene lookup returns CDR1 SGHAT and CDR2 FQNNGV. The CDR3 is 17 amino acids. In DNA, the CDR3 is TGTGCCAGCAGCTTAGCGCGACCCGTCACAACTTACGGGGATCTGTTTTTT. Translating gives CASSLARPVTTYGDLFF.

This clonotype was recorded many times. The chain carries TRBV29-1 and TRBJ1-2; D is unclear. Germline V lookup: CDR1 SQVTM, CDR2 ANQGSEA. The V end was cut by 2 bases, the J end by 6 bases, with 7 bases between. This CDR3 is 11 amino acids long. CDR3 nucleotides: TGCAGCGTTGAAAGGGCGGATGGCTACACCTTC. Its protein is CSVERADGYTF.

This clonotype appeared a few times. The rearrangement uses TRBV7-6 and TRBJ2-2; D not certain. Germline CDR1 is SGHVS and CDR2 is FNYEAQ. V was clipped by 2 bases and J by 4 bases, with 8 bases between them. The CDR3 is made up of 14 amino acids. The CDR3 DNA reads as TGTGCCAGCAGCTTAAAAGGGTTCACCGGGGAGCTGTTTTTT. Residues: CASSLKGFTGELFF.

This sequence joins TRBV29-1 and TRBJ2-2; D is ambiguous. Trimming cost V 1 base and J 5 bases, with 8 bases left between them. The CDR3 covers 13 residues. CDR1 SQVTM and CDR2 ANQGSEA come from the germline V gene. The CDR3 here is CSVEAPWTGELFF. DNA for the CDR3: TGCAGCGTTGAAGCACCCTGGACCGGGGAGCTGTTTTTT.

The chain uses TRBV24-1 and TRBJ2-2; a weak D match, TRBD1 (6 bases). Per germline, CDR1 KGHDR and CDR2 SFDVKD. This CDR3 contains 16 residues. Trimming cost V 0 bases and J 1 base, with 8 bases left between them. The CDR3 region is CATSDLGQWNTGELFF. The CDR3 DNA follows: TGTGCCACCAGTGATTTGGGACAGTGGAACACCGGGGAGCTGTTTTTT.